This T cell receptor (beta chain) was profiled in a study of identical twins. General study results and limits: Within cord blood, abundant beta clonotypes carried fewer insertions, but memory repertoires showed no such trend. Analyses of zero insertions could, in part, be confounded by invariant MAIT and iNKT cells.

Only healthy Caucasians were enrolled as donors. The CDR3 length is 14 residues. V shed 0 bases, J shed 15 bases, and the junction held 7 bases outside the gene matches. The germline CDR1 and CDR2 sequences are SGHTA and FQGNSA. The authors used template switching to add a universal primer site and gave cDNA unique molecular identifiers. From the 5' RACE reads, TCRdb called clonotypes with MiXCR, one entry per CDR3 protein. This table has about 660,000 distinct CDR3 sequences, about 9.4% appearing once. In the case of this clonotype: What it binds is not known.

These data also formed part of another study, on yellow fever vaccine responses in identical twins.

This chain connects TRBV7-2 to TRBJ2-1, with 11 bases fitting TRBD1. This TCR derives from a woman in her late teens or twenties in good health. The sequenced material came from PBMCs. This chain's CDR3 is CASSLAGTGGGAFF. The CDR3 nucleotides read TGTGCCAGCAGCTTAGCCGGGACAGGGGGAGGTGCGTTCTTC.